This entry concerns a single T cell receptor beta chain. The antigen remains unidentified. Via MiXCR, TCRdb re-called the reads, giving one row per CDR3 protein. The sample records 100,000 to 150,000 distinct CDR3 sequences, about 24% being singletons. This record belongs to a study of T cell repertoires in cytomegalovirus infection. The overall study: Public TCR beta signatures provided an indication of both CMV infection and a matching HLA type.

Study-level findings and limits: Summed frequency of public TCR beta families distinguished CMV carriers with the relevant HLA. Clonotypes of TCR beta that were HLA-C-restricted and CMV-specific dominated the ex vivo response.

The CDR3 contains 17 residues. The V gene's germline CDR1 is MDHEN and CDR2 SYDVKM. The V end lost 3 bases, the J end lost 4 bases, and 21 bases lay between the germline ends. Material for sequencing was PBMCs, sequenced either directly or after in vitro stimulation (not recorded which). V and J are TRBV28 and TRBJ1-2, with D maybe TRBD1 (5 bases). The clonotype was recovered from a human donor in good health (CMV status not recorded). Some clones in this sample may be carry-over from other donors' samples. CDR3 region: CASSFEGLPLSSYGYTF. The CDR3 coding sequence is TGTGCCAGCAGTTTTGAGGGGCTACCACTATCTAGCTATGGCTACACCTTC.